Below, 30 T cell receptor beta chains from the same sample are listed, as sequenced in a study of glioma-infiltrating T cells after dendritic cell vaccination. The data were produced by immunoSEQ multiplex PCR, yet TCRdb's version contains in-frame clones alone and is incomplete. The data hold roughly 80,000 clones, with around 90% observed a single time. The sequencing here drew on blood, taken before dendritic cell vaccination. Every receptor here comes from a human donor with glioblastoma.

This chain joins TRBV25-1 and TRBJ2-1; D may be TRBD2 (5 bases). Germline V gives CDR1 MGHDK, CDR2 SYGVNS. The ends were cut back, 4 bases at V and 4 bases at J, with 14 bases in the middle. The CDR3 extends over 15 amino acids. The chain's CDR3 is CASSAAGPLYNEQFF. CDR3 DNA: TGTGCCAGCAGTGCCGCGGGTCCTCTTTACAATGAGCAGTTCTTC.

The chain couples TRBV9 to TRBJ2-2; a weak D match, TRBD2 (7 bases). In germline, CDR1 is SGDLS, CDR2 YYNGEE. V lost 3 bases and J lost 2, with 11 bases in between. The CDR3 contains 15 residues. The CDR3 nucleotides are TGTGCCAGCAGCGGGGGGGGACATAACACCGGGGAGCTGTTTTTT. Encoded protein: CASSGGGHNTGELFF.

The gene calls are TRBV2 and TRBJ2-1, with D tentatively TRBD2 (7 bases). In germline, CDR1 is SNHLY, CDR2 FYNNEI. The CDR3 runs 15 residues. Trimming left V 1 base short and J 8 bases short, with 15 bases between. CDR3 sequence: CASSEGIGGAYEQFF. The CDR3 DNA reads TGTGCCAGCAGTGAAGGTATAGGGGGGGCCTATGAGCAGTTCTTC.

This chain links TRBV2 with TRBJ2-3, with D maybe TRBD2 (5 bases). The CDR3 is 15 residues long. V was cut by 6 bases and J by 1 base, with 14 bases left in between. Looked up from germline, CDR1 is SNHLY and CDR2 is FYNNEI. In nucleotides, the CDR3 is TGTGCCAGCAGCCCGCCGAGGGCAGGCACAGATACGCAGTATTTT. It encodes CASSPPRAGTDTQYF.

V is TRBV5-1 and J is TRBJ1-4, with a possible D match to TRBD1 (5 bases). Germline V lookup: CDR1 SGHRS, CDR2 YFSETQ. This CDR3 has 14 amino acids. Between the trimmed V and J ends, which lost 4 bases and 7 bases, there was a span of 14 bases. This CDR3 reads CASSPLGGGEKLFF. In nucleotides, the CDR3 is TGCGCCAGCAGCCCCTTGGGGGGGGGTGAAAAACTGTTTTTT.

The chain links TRBV5-6 to TRBJ2-2; no reliable D call. Deletions cut 5 bases from V and 7 bases from J, with 9 bases between. This CDR3 comprises 12 residues. Germline lookup yields CDR1 SGHDT and CDR2 YYEEEE. The CDR3 bases are TGTGCCAGCAGTTCTATGATCGGGGAGCTGTTTTTT. It specifies CASSSMIGELFF.

This clone was found once. V gene TRBV11-3 combines with J gene TRBJ2-5; 8 bases are shared with TRBD1. V lost 5 bases, J lost 1 base, and 3 bases stayed unmatched. This CDR3 spans 14 amino acids. Germline V gene data show CDR1 as SGHNT and CDR2 as YENEEA. CDR3 sequence: CASSPGTGQETQYF. CDR3 DNA sequence: TGTGCCAGCAGCCCCGGGACAGGCCAAGAGACCCAGTACTTC.

The CDR3 protein is CASSAGGTSGSNEQFF. The CDR3 bases are TGTGCCAGCTCGGCTGGGGGGACTAGCGGGAGTAATGAGCAGTTCTTC. The rearrangement links TRBV18 to TRBJ2-1; 14 bases are shared with TRBD2. There are 16 residues in the CDR3. CDR1 is KGHSH, CDR2 LQKENI, per germline. Trimming cost V 6 bases and J 7 bases; bases outside gene matches: 8.

CDR3 coding DNA: TGTGCCAGCAGCACCGGGACAGGGGTCTCCTACGAGCAGTACTTC. This gives the protein CASSTGTGVSYEQYF. This rearrangement joins TRBV5-6 to TRBJ2-7; 10 bases fit TRBD1. The J segment lost 0 bases and the V segment lost 4 bases, leaving 4 bases of the junction unmatched. CDR1 is SGHDT, CDR2 YYEEEE, per germline. The CDR3 has 15 residues.

The V call is TRBV21-1, the J call TRBJ2-2; no check of the table's D call, TRBD2, against the DNA was made. TRBV21-1 corresponds to a pseudogene. This CDR3 spans 17 amino acids. The CDR3 nucleotides read TGTGCCAGACCGGTGTATAGCGGCACTCCGAACACCGGGGAGCTGTTTTTT. Its translation is CARPVYSGTPNTGELFF.

This sequence joins TRBV18 and TRBJ2-1; 9 bases fit TRBD2. CDR1 is KGHSH and CDR2 is LQKENI in the germline V gene. V lost 3 bases and J lost 8; bases outside the gene matches: 11. This CDR3 region has 16 residues. CDR3 region: CASSPPPSGRPHEQFF. The CDR3 DNA sequence: TGTGCCAGCTCACCCCCTCCGAGCGGGAGGCCGCATGAGCAGTTCTTC.

The chain combines TRBV6-1 with TRBJ2-3; TRBD2 matches at 7 bases. Germline-derived CDR1 and CDR2 are MNHNS and SASEGT. There are 15 residues in the CDR3. Germline trimming cut 5 bases from V and 0 bases from J; bases unmatched to any gene: 5. The CDR3 nucleotides are TGTGCCAGCAGTCCACTAGCGTCTAGCACAGATACGCAGTATTTT. Translated, it gives CASSPLASSTDTQYF.

The chain combines TRBV27 with TRBJ2-7, with TRBD2 identical over 8 bases. Germline lookup yields CDR1 MNHEY and CDR2 SMNVEV (reference sequence). V was pared by 2 bases and J by 2 bases, with 5 bases of the junction left unmatched. This CDR3 has 15 residues. As DNA, the CDR3 is TGTGCCAGCAGTTTAGGGCGGGAGGTACCCTACGAGCAGTACTTC. It yields the protein CASSLGREVPYEQYF.

Remarks on this clone: The junction shows a germline mismatch at one end, possibly a read error. The chain couples TRBV2 to TRBJ2-7; D perhaps matches TRBD2 (6 bases). CDR1 and CDR2 (germline): SNHLY, FYNNEI. This CDR3 is 12 amino acids long. The CDR3 is CASSAMEGLTTF. CDR3 nucleotides: TGTGCCAGTAGTGCGATGGAGGGCCTTACCACCTTC.

J is TRBJ1-1 and V is TRBV4-1; D unresolved. Trimming shortened V by 4 bases and J by 6 bases, and 15 bases separated the two germline ends. The germline V gene has CDR1 MGHRA and CDR2 YSYEKL. This CDR3 has 14 amino acids. CDR3 protein: CASSRGLADPEAFF. CDR3 in DNA: TGCGCCAGCAGCCGAGGCCTGGCCGACCCTGAAGCTTTCTTT.

V usage is TRBV9 and J usage is TRBJ2-7; possible D gene TRBD1, 6 bases. Trimming removed 0 bases from V and 6 bases from J, with 16 bases in between. Germline CDR1 and CDR2: SGDLS and YYNGEE. This CDR3 contains 15 residues. The CDR3 loop is CASSVDTGLVSEQYF. CDR3 nucleotide sequence: TGTGCCAGCAGCGTAGATACAGGGCTGGTCAGCGAGCAGTACTTC. The full variable domain, in which reference TRBV9 and TRBJ2-7 provide the parts outside the CDR3, is DSGVTQTPKHLITATGQRVTLRCSPRSGDLSVYWYQQSLDQGLQFLIQYYNGEERAKGNILERFSAQQFPDLHSELNLSSLELGDSALYFCASSVDTGLVSEQYFGPGTRLTVT.

The chain employs TRBV7-8 and TRBJ2-1; 11 bases map to TRBD2. This CDR3 spans 15 amino acids. The germline CDR1 and CDR2 sequences are SGHVS and FQNEAQ. Unmatched junction bases numbered 5, after V lost 3 bases and J lost 7 bases. The CDR3 loop reads CASSFIAGGHNEQFF. As DNA, the CDR3 is TGTGCCAGCAGCTTCATAGCGGGGGGGCATAATGAGCAGTTCTTC. The full variable domain, its missing parts supplied by reference TRBV7-8 and TRBJ2-1, is GAGVSQSPRYKVAKRGQDVALRCDPISGHVSLFWYQQALGQGPEFLTYFQNEAQLDKSGLPSDRFFAERPEGSVSTLKIQRTQQEDSAVYLCASSFIAGGHNEQFFGPGTRLTVL.

The rearrangement joins TRBV2 to TRBJ1-1; D gene ambiguous. The CDR3 is made up of 11 amino acids. Germline V CDR1 and CDR2: SNHLY, FYNNEI. Trimming cost V 6 bases and J 10 bases, with 12 bases left between them. In nucleotides, the CDR3 is TGTGCCAGCAGCGTGCCTGGGCGAGCTTTCTTT. It codes for CASSVPGRAFF.

The chain combines TRBV5-5 with TRBJ1-1; 11 bases are shared with TRBD1. Germline CDR1 and CDR2: SGHKS and YYEKEE (reference sequence). Trimming cost V 1 base and J 5 bases; bases outside gene matches: 1. This CDR3 has 14 amino acids. The CDR3 DNA reads TGTGCCAGCAGCTTGTGGGACAGGGGGACTGAAGCTTTCTTT. This codes for CASSLWDRGTEAFF. Complete variable domain (other parts from reference TRBV5-5 and TRBJ1-1): DAGVTQSPTHLIKTRGQQVTLRCSPISGHKSVSWYQQVLGQGPQFIFQYYEKEERGRGNFPDRFSARQFPNYSSELNVNALLLGDSALYLCASSLWDRGTEAFFGQGTRLTVV.

The chain carries TRBV7-9 and TRBJ2-3; D gene ambiguous. This CDR3 has 13 amino acids. Trimming took off 4 bases at V and 3 bases at J, with 8 bases between the two ends. The germline V gene encodes CDR1 SEHNR and CDR2 FQNEAQ (reference sequence). In nucleotides, the CDR3 is TGTGCCAGCAGCTCCTCTTCTACAGATACGCAGTATTTT. It encodes CASSSSSTDTQYF.

The rearrangement joins TRBV25-1 to TRBJ2-2; the D gene is possibly TRBD1 (5 bases). CDR1 and CDR2 (germline): MGHDK, SYGVNS. The CDR3 consists of 14 residues. Trimming took 3 bases from V and 6 from J, leaving 11 bases between them. The chain's CDR3 is CASSDPQGSGELFF. Here the CDR3 DNA reads TGTGCCAGCAGTGACCCCCAGGGTTCCGGGGAGCTGTTTTTT.

The gene calls are TRBV19 and TRBJ2-7; 7 bases fit TRBD2. The CDR3 has 13 residues. The ends lost 9 bases at V and 3 bases at J; junction bases unmatched: 8. Germline CDR1 and CDR2: LNHDA and SQIVND (reference sequence). The CDR3: CASHAAGVYEQYF. CDR3 sequence (DNA): TGTGCCAGCCACGCGGCGGGGGTCTACGAGCAGTACTTC.

The V call is TRBV5-4, the J call TRBJ2-3, with D possibly matching TRBD1 (6 bases). Germline loops: CDR1 SGHNT, CDR2 YYREEE (reference sequence). The ends were cut back, 4 bases at V and 4 bases at J, with 13 bases in the middle. There are 14 residues in the CDR3. The CDR3 DNA sequence: TGTGCCAGCAGCCCCTTCGAGGGGGCAGATACGCAGTATTTT. Amino acid sequence: CASSPFEGADTQYF.

In this sample, this clone turned up once. The J gene is TRBJ2-1, the V gene TRBV11-2, with 8 positions matching TRBD1. CDR3 size: 10 residues. Germline V CDR1 and CDR2: SGHAT, FQNNGV. The CDR3 loop reads CAQGGNEQFF. CDR3 bases: TGTGCACAGGGGGGCAATGAGCAGTTCTTC.

The V gene is TRBV4-1, the J gene TRBJ2-7; 12 positions match TRBD1. CDR3 length: 16 residues. CDR1 and CDR2 from the germline V gene are MGHRA and YSYEKL. The V segment lost 0 bases and the J segment 5 bases; nucleotides outside the gene matches: 5. The DNA for the CDR3 is TGCGCCAGCAGCCAAGATCCGGGACAGGGGGCCGACGAGCAGTACTTC. Translation gives CASSQDPGQGADEQYF.

This clone occurred a few times. The chain has TRBV5-6 and TRBJ1-6, with 7 positions matching TRBD1. Trimming took 4 bases from V and 8 from J; bases not matched to a gene: 12. Germline V gene lookup returns CDR1 SGHDT and CDR2 YYEEEE. CDR3 length: 16 amino acids. The chain's CDR3 is CASSPQTGSVDSPLHF. CDR3 nucleotide sequence: TGTGCCAGCAGCCCTCAGACAGGGAGCGTGGATTCACCCCTCCACTTT.

The gene calls are TRBV19 and TRBJ1-1, with no clear D. Germline V gene sequence: CDR1 LNHDA, CDR2 SQIVND (reference sequence). V lost 1 base to trimming and J lost 0 bases, with 6 bases between them. The CDR3 contains 14 residues. This chain's CDR3 is CASSIVQMNTEAFF. The CDR3 bases are TGTGCCAGTAGTATAGTTCAAATGAACACTGAAGCTTTCTTT.

This chain connects TRBV27 to TRBJ2-7; 11 bases match TRBD2. The CDR3 runs 13 residues. Germline CDR1 MNHEY, CDR2 SMNVEV (reference sequence). Germline trimming cut 6 bases from V and 2 bases from J; bases unmatched to any gene: 0. In nucleotides, the CDR3 is TGTGCCAGCAGACTAGCGGGGGCCTACGAGCAGTACTTC. This gives the protein CASRLAGAYEQYF.

This chain connects TRBV11-3 to TRBJ2-3; 11 bases are shared with TRBD2. Per germline, CDR1 SGHNT and CDR2 YENEEA. CDR3 length: 15 amino acids. V dropped 6 bases and J dropped 4; count of bases not matched to a gene: 6. The CDR3 coding sequence is TGTGCCAGCAGTCTACTAGCGGGAGTATCAGATACGCAGTATTTT. The encoded protein is CASSLLAGVSDTQYF.

This chain connects TRBV18 to TRBJ1-1; D is undetermined. The CDR3 runs 14 residues. CDR1 and CDR2 (germline): KGHSH, LQKENI. The V end was cut by 3 bases, the J end by 5 bases, with 13 bases between. CDR3 bases: TGTGCCAGCTCACCGGGCGACCGGAGGACTGAAGCTTTCTTT. Protein: CASSPGDRRTEAFF.